The 24 T cell receptor beta chains listed next were all sequenced from one sample in a study of Ad26.COV2.S vaccination and SARS-CoV-2 variants. The treatment here: 15 to 20 received Ad26.COV2.S at low or high dose, single or two shots; about 5 received placebo; per-sample allocation not given. Samples analyzed were those drawn on day 63 after the first vaccine or placebo injection. Sequencing used immunoSEQ multiplex PCR; TCRdb keeps in-frame clones, though not all of them. Of about 480,000 clones listed, around 88% are singletons. The sequenced sample was peripheral blood, obtained in a trial of Ad26.COV2.S vaccine versus placebo. The receptor source for this set is a person aged 18-60 years who received the Ad26.COV2.S COVID-19 vaccine or a placebo.

This chain joins TRBV6-5 and TRBJ2-1; TRBD2 might be the D (6 bases). The CDR3 runs 13 residues. CDR1 is MNHEY, CDR2 SVGAGI, per germline. Trimming took off 4 bases at V and 9 bases at J, with 13 bases between the two ends. The CDR3, as DNA: TGTGCCAGCAGTTTCCTCTCGCGGGGTGAGCAGTTCTTC. This translates into CASSFLSRGEQFF.

The chain couples TRBV7-3 to TRBJ2-2; D is undetermined. Germline CDR1 reads SGHTA; CDR2 reads FQGTGA. The germline V and J ends were trimmed by 3 bases and 7 bases, with 9 bases remaining between them. This CDR3 contains 13 residues. This CDR3 is CASSFDPIGELFF. The CDR3 DNA reads TGTGCCAGCAGCTTCGACCCAATCGGGGAGCTGTTTTTT.

The chain has TRBV5-1 and TRBJ2-1; 9 bases line up with TRBD2. The CDR3 is 18 amino acids. V was pared by 0 bases and J by 6 bases, with 13 bases of the junction left unmatched. Germline V gene lookup returns CDR1 SGHRS and CDR2 YFSETQ. DNA for the CDR3: TGCGCCAGCAGCTTGGAAGGGGTAGCGGGAGTTGGCGGCAATGAGCAGTTCTTC. Translating it yields CASSLEGVAGVGGNEQFF.

The V gene is TRBV6-5, the J gene TRBJ1-2; perhaps TRBD1 as D (5 bases). Germline values: CDR1 MNHEY, CDR2 SVGAGI. This CDR3 comprises 14 residues. The V end lost 8 bases, the J end lost 5 bases, and 18 bases lay between the germline ends. The CDR3, as DNA: TGTGCCAGCCGGGACCCTAGCCCTCTATATGGCTACACCTTC. This codes for CASRDPSPLYGYTF.

The chain links TRBV15 to TRBJ2-1; the D is unclear. This CDR3 contains 14 residues. Trimming cost V 0 bases and J 13 bases, with 16 bases left between them. The germline V gene has CDR1 LNHNV and CDR2 YYDKDF (reference sequence). CDR3 bases: TGTGCCACCAGCAGAGACCTCCGGGTGGCACAACAGTTCTTC. Translation gives CATSRDLRVAQQFF.

This chain uses TRBV19 with TRBJ2-4, with a weak D call TRBD1 (5 bases). The CDR3 loop spans 14 amino acids. The V gene's germline CDR1 is LNHDA and CDR2 SQIVND (reference sequence). V gave up 4 bases and J gave up 1 base, with 8 bases separating them. In nucleotides, the CDR3 is TGTGCCAGTAGTAGCCCAGGGGCCAAAAACATTCAGTACTTC. It specifies CASSSPGAKNIQYF.

The rearrangement links TRBV19 to TRBJ2-5; D gene ambiguous. Trimming took off 5 bases at V and 1 base at J, with 5 bases between the two ends. The germline V gene encodes CDR1 LNHDA and CDR2 SQIVND (reference sequence). The CDR3 is 12 residues long. The chain's CDR3 is CASSGIQETQYF. Here the CDR3 DNA reads TGTGCCAGTAGTGGAATCCAAGAGACCCAGTACTTC.

The V call is TRBV10-3, the J call TRBJ2-5, with 10 bases that match TRBD2. The germline V gene encodes CDR1 ENHRY and CDR2 SYGVKD. V shed 6 bases, J shed 5 bases, and the junction held 12 bases outside the gene matches. There are 16 residues in the CDR3. The CDR3 bases are TGTGCCATCAGCCCCTCGATTAGCGGGAGGCGGGAGACCCAGTACTTC. Translating gives CAISPSISGRRETQYF.

The chain employs TRBV4-3 and TRBJ2-7; TRBD2 agrees at 11 bases. V lost 3 bases and J lost 7; bases outside the gene matches: 8. Germline V CDR1 and CDR2: LGHNA, YSLEER. The CDR3 sequence is 15 residues long. The chain's CDR3 is CASSHVAGGPGEQYF. DNA of the CDR3: TGCGCCAGCAGCCACGTAGCGGGAGGGCCGGGGGAGCAGTACTTC.

The rearrangement links TRBV27 to TRBJ2-3; the match to TRBD2 covers 7 bases. Germline V gives CDR1 MNHEY, CDR2 SMNVEV (reference sequence). V shed 4 bases, J shed 5 bases, and the junction held 12 bases outside the gene matches. The CDR3 length is 16 residues. In DNA form, the CDR3 reads TGTGCCAGCAGTTCCGGGTGGGAGGGCCAGGGAGATACGCAGTATTTT. It codes for CASSSGWEGQGDTQYF.

The chain has TRBV19 and TRBJ2-3; D perhaps matches TRBD2 (6 bases). The V and J ends lost 5 bases and 2 bases respectively, with 11 bases between them. The CDR3 loop spans 14 amino acids. Germline assignment: CDR1 LNHDA and CDR2 SQIVND (reference sequence). CDR3 coding DNA: TGTGCCAGTAGTTATGCGGGAATCACAGATACGCAGTATTTT. The encoded protein is CASSYAGITDTQYF.

V usage is TRBV3-1 (or the pseudogene TRBV3-2) and J usage is TRBJ2-1; 13 positions agree with TRBD2. Looked up from germline, CDR1 is LGHDT and CDR2 is YNNKEL (reference sequence). The CDR3 runs to 15 residues. J was trimmed by 4 bases and V by 5 bases; bases with no gene match: 2. The CDR3 reads CASSWTSGGYNEQFF. The CDR3 DNA follows: TGTGCCAGCAGCTGGACTAGCGGGGGATACAATGAGCAGTTCTTC.

The chain recombines TRBV2 with TRBJ2-1, with D hard to call. V shed 6 bases and J shed 0 bases, with 9 bases lying between them. Per the germline V gene, CDR1 is SNHLY and CDR2 is FYNNEI. This CDR3 is built from 14 residues. The CDR3 sequence: CASSPRVSYNEQFF. The CDR3, as DNA: TGTGCCAGCAGCCCAAGGGTCTCCTACAATGAGCAGTTCTTC.

As to this clone: Other DNA sequences within the sample encode an identical CDR3. This chain uses TRBV5-4 with TRBJ2-5; 13 bases align to TRBD2. The V gene's germline CDR1 is SGHNT and CDR2 YYREEE (reference sequence). J gave up 2 bases and V 4 bases, and 5 bases lay outside the gene matches. This CDR3 spans 16 amino acids. The CDR3 nucleotides read TGTGCCAGCAGCGGAAGACTAGCGGGAGGACAAGAGACCCAGTACTTC. It specifies CASSGRLAGGQETQYF.

The rearrangement links TRBV6-6 to TRBJ2-1, with D perhaps matching TRBD2 (6 bases). The CDR3 length is 14 residues. Germline V gene data show CDR1 as MNHNY and CDR2 as SVGAGI (reference sequence). V lost 7 bases and J lost 7, with 17 bases in between. CDR3 DNA sequence: TGTGCCAGCATCCCTAGCGACAACAGGAATGAGCAGTTCTTC. Its translation is CASIPSDNRNEQFF.

This clone was counted once. V usage is TRBV7-2 and J usage is TRBJ1-6; TRBD1 is a possible D gene (6 bases). Trimming removed 5 bases from V and 5 bases from J, with 13 bases in between. Germline V lookup: CDR1 SGHTA, CDR2 FQGNSA. The CDR3 has 15 residues. CDR3 nucleotides: TGTGCCAGCAGCCTGCTCGGGGGCGATAATTCACCCCTCCACTTT. Translating gives CASSLLGGDNSPLHF.

The V gene is TRBV2, the J gene TRBJ2-3; no firm D call. Trimming shortened V by 11 bases and J by 3 bases, and 15 bases separated the two germline ends. Per the germline V gene, CDR1 is SNHLY and CDR2 is FYNNEI. The CDR3 contains 13 residues. The CDR3 DNA sequence: TGTGCCGTAGTCGGCAGCATGACAGATACGCAGTATTTT. Protein sequence: CAVVGSMTDTQYF.

DNA for the CDR3: TGTGCCAGCAGCTTAGGGAGGGGGCGACGGAACTCCTATAATTCACCCCTCCACTTT. Residues: CASSLGRGRRNSYNSPLHF. The chain carries TRBV7-3 and TRBJ1-6; TRBD1 matches at 7 bases. The CDR3 runs to 19 residues. J was trimmed by 0 bases and V by 2 bases; bases with no gene match: 10. Germline V gene lookup returns CDR1 SGHTA and CDR2 FQGTGA.

The rearrangement joins TRBV4-1 to TRBJ2-3, with 8 bases matching TRBD1. The CDR3 is 17 residues long. Germline lookup yields CDR1 MGHRA and CDR2 YSYEKL. Trimming at V came to 4 bases and at J to 6 bases, leaving 15 bases not matched to a gene. The CDR3 DNA follows: TGCGCCAGCAGCCGGCCCCCCGGGACAGGTTTTAAGGATACGCAGTATTTT. Encoded protein: CASSRPPGTGFKDTQYF.

The chain combines TRBV18 with TRBJ2-5; D call uncertain. Per germline, CDR1 KGHSH and CDR2 LQKENI. V lost 2 bases and J 5 bases, leaving 6 bases between the germline ends. This CDR3 has 12 residues. CDR3 region: CASSPSSETQYF. The CDR3 DNA is TGTGCCAGCTCACCATCATCCGAGACCCAGTACTTC.

The J gene is TRBJ2-3, the V gene TRBV7-6; unclear D gene. This CDR3 has 15 residues. Germline-derived CDR1 and CDR2 are SGHVS and FNYEAQ. The ends were cut back, 1 base at V and 1 base at J, with 9 bases in the middle. In DNA form, the CDR3 reads TGTGCCAGCAGCTTAGTGGGTGTCGGCACAGATACGCAGTATTTT. Protein: CASSLVGVGTDTQYF.

The chain couples TRBV3-1 (or the pseudogene TRBV3-2) to TRBJ1-2; 12 bases line up with TRBD1. In germline, CDR1 is LGHDT, CDR2 YNNKEL (reference sequence). This CDR3 is 15 amino acids long. Unmatched junction bases numbered 8, after V lost 4 bases and J lost 8 bases. This CDR3 reads CASSPEGQGAWGYTF. The CDR3 DNA sequence: TGTGCCAGCAGCCCCGAGGGACAGGGGGCTTGGGGCTACACCTTC.

V usage is TRBV5-4 and J usage is TRBJ1-2, with D perhaps matching TRBD1 (5 bases). Germline-derived CDR1 and CDR2 are SGHNT and YYREEE (reference sequence). The CDR3 covers 15 residues. V lost 6 bases to trimming and J lost 3 bases, with 18 bases between them. The DNA of the CDR3 is TGTGCCAGCAAGCCGGGACTCCTGCGGGACTATGGCTACACCTTC. Translated, it gives CASKPGLLRDYGYTF.

This clone was detected a few times. The chain couples TRBV5-4 to TRBJ2-7; TRBD2 is a possible D gene (6 bases). CDR1 SGHNT and CDR2 YYREEE come from the germline V gene (reference sequence). Trimming left V 4 bases short and J 0 bases short, with 14 bases between. CDR3 length equals 15 residues. The CDR3 bases are TGTGCCAGCAGCCCGGGGATAGCGGCCTCCTACGAGCAGTACTTC. It is translated as CASSPGIAASYEQYF.